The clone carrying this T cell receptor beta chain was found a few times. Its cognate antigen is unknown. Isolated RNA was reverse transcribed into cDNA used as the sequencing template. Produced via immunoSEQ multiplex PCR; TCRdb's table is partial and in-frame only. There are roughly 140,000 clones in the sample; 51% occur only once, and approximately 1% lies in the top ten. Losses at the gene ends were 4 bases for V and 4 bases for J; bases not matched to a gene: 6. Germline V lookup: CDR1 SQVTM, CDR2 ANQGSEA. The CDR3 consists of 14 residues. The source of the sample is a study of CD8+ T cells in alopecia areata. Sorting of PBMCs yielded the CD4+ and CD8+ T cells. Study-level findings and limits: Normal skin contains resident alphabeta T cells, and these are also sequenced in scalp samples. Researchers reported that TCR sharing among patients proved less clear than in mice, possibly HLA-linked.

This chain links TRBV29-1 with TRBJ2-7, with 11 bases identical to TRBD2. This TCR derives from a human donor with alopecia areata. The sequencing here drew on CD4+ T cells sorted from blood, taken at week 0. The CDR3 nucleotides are TGCAGCGTTGCGGCTAGCGGGAGGTTATACGAGCAGTACTTC. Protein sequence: CSVAASGRLYEQYF.